This T cell receptor beta chain comes out of a study of cytomegalovirus exposure and HLA in healthy donors. Whole-study context: Among the approximately 400 donors who were genotyped, 70% to 90% fell in the genetic ancestry cluster that is associated with self-reported Caucasian donors.

Study findings and constraints: From TCR beta sequences, most subjects' HLA-A and HLA-B alleles were reportedly predicted accurately. The authors later found most CMV-associated TCR beta chains appeared HLA-restricted. What a later analysis reportedly showed was that an Asian-associated ancestry cluster had fewer N-insertions than the approximately 700-donor mean.

A multiplex PCR was run with 60 Vbeta primers and 13 Jbeta primers. Sequenced by immunoSEQ multiplex PCR; TCRdb stores in-frame clones only, minus some. The data contain about 200,000 clones, roughly 79% of them singletons. On this clone itself: Its matching antigen is unknown.

CDR1 is SEHNR and CDR2 is FQNEAQ in the germline V gene (reference sequence). V lost 1 base to trimming and J lost 0 bases; unmatched junction nucleotides: 0. This CDR3 spans 14 amino acids. This chain connects TRBV7-9 to TRBJ2-7; 7 bases match TRBD1. The sequenced sample consisted of PBMCs. This TCR came from a man between 18 and 29 years old in good health and CMV-seronegative. The CDR3 spells CASSLGDSSYEQYF. CDR3 coding DNA: TGTGCCAGCAGCTTAGGGGACAGCTCCTACGAGCAGTACTTC.